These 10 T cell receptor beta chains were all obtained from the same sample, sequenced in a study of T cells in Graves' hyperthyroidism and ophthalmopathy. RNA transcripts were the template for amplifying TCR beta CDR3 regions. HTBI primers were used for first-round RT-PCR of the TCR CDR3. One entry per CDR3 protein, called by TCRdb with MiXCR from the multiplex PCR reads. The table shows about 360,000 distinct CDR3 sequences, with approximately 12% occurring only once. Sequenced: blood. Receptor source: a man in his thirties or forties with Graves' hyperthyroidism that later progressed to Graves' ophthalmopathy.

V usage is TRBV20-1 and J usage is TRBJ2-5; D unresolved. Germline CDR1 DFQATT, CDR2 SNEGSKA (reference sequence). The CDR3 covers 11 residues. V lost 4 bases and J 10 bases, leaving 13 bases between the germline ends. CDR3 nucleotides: TGCAGTGCTAAATCTTTTACGCACCAGTACTTC. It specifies CSAKSFTHQYF.

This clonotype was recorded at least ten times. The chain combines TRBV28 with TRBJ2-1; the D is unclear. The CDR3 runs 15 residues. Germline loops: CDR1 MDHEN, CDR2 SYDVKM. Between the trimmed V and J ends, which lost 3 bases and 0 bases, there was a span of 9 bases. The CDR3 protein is CASSFGISSYNEQFF. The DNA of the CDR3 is TGTGCCAGCAGTTTTGGGATTAGCTCCTACAATGAGCAGTTCTTC.

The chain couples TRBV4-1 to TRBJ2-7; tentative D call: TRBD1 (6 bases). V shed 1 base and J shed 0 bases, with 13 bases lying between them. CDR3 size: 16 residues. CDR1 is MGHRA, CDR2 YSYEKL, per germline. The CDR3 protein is CASSQGVGALSYEQYF. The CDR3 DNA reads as TGCGCCAGCAGCCAAGGAGTGGGGGCCCTCTCCTACGAGCAGTACTTC.

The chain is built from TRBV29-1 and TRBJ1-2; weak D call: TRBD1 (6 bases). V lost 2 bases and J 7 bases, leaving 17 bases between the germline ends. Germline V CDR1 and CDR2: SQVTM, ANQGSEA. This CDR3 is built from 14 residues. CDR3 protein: CSVEYRQGFGGYTF. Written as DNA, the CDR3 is TGCAGCGTTGAATATCGGCAGGGGTTCGGTGGCTACACCTTC.

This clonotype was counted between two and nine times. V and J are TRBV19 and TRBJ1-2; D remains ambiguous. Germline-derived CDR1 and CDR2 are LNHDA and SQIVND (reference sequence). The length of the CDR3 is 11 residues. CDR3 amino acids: CEEEAYYGYTF. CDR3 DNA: TGTGAGGAGGAGGCGTACTATGGCTACACCTTC.

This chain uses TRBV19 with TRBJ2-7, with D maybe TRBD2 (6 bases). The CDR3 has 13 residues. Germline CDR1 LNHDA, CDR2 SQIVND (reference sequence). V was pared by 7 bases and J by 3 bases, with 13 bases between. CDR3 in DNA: TGTGCCAGTACGGCTAGCGCCGACTACGAGCAGTACTTC. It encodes CASTASADYEQYF.

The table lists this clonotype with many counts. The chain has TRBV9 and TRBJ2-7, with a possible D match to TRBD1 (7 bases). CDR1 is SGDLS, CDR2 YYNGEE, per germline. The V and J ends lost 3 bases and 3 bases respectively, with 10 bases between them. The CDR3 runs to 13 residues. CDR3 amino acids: CASSGGTVYEQYF. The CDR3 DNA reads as TGTGCCAGCAGCGGCGGGACAGTCTACGAGCAGTACTTC.

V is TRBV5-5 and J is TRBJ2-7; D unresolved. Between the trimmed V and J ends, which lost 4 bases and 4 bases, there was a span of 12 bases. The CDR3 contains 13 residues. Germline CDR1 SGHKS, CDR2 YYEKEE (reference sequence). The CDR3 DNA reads TGTGCCAGCAGCCCCGGTGGGTGGTACGAGCAGTACTTC. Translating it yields CASSPGGWYEQYF.

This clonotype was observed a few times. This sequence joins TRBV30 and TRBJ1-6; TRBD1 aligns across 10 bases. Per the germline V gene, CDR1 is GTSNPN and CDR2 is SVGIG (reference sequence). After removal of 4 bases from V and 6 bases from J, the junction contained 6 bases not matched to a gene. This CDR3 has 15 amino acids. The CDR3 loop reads CAWNFRDRGNSPLHF. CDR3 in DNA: TGTGCCTGGAACTTCCGGGACAGGGGTAATTCACCCCTCCACTTT.

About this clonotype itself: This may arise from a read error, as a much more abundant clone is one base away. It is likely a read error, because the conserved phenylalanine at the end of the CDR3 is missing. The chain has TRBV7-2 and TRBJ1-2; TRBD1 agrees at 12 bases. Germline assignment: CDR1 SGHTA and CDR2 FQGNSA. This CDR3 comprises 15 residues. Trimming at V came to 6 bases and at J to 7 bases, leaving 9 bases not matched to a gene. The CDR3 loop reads CASRPPGQGAGGYTL. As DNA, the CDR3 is TGTGCCAGCAGACCACCGGGACAGGGGGCGGGTGGCTACACCCTC.